The 3 T cell receptor beta chains reported below all come from one sample, sequenced in a study of OX40 agonist ivuxolimab in advanced cancers. Only in-frame clones appear in the TCRdb table, and some are missing; sequencing was by immunoSEQ multiplex PCR. The repertoire holds tens of thousands of clones, 80% to 90% seen once, with approximately 2% in the top ten. The sequences come from CD4+ or CD8+ T cells sorted from blood, collected in a trial of the OX40 agonist ivuxolimab. The receptor set was obtained from an adult with an advanced solid tumor such as melanoma, head and neck, liver or kidney cancer.

The chain carries TRBV7-2 and TRBJ2-5; 8 bases map to TRBD2. The CDR3 loop spans 14 amino acids. Germline V gene lookup returns CDR1 SGHTA and CDR2 FQGNSA. With 4 bases clipped from V and 2 bases from J, the junction kept 3 bases outside the gene matches. CDR3 in amino acids: CASSSGTRQETQYF. Written as DNA, the CDR3 is TGTGCCAGCAGCTCCGGGACTAGACAAGAGACCCAGTACTTC.

V and J are TRBV9 and TRBJ2-2; TRBD1 matches at 7 bases. The V gene's germline CDR1 is SGDLS and CDR2 YYNGEE. V shed 0 bases, J shed 7 bases, and the junction held 12 bases outside the gene matches. The CDR3 runs to 17 residues. CDR3 DNA: TGTGCCAGCAGCGTAGTCGGCACGACAGGGTTTGGCGGGGAGCTGTTTTTT. It encodes CASSVVGTTGFGGELFF.

This chain links TRBV7-9 with TRBJ2-6; D is unclear. Trimming pared 1 base from V and 6 bases from J, leaving 1 base between. The CDR3 loop spans 12 amino acids. The germline V gene encodes CDR1 SEHNR and CDR2 FQNEAQ (reference sequence). The CDR3 protein is CASSLEANVLTF. CDR3 bases: TGTGCCAGCAGCTTAGAGGCCAACGTCCTGACTTTC.